Following are 32 T cell receptor beta chains from one sample sequenced in a study of regulatory T cells in long-lasting Graves disease. Time point meaning: newly diagnosed GD, antithyroid drugs for less than 3 months. Preparation of the TCR library used RNA extracted from PBMCs. Both iRepertoire HTBI primers and Arm-PCR of CDR3 regions were used to build the TCR beta libraries. TCRdb fed the multiplex PCR reads into MiXCR, producing one record per CDR3 protein. The sample gives roughly 410,000 distinct CDR3 sequences, 15% of which show up once; about 7.6% is in the top ten. This same sample was also taken into another study, of T cells in Graves' hyperthyroidism and ophthalmopathy.

Here the sequenced sample was peripheral blood mononuclear cells (PBMCs), taken at new diagnosis, from a patient treated with antithyroid drugs. The receptors stem from a woman aged 35 to 49 with Graves disease.

This clonotype was recorded many times. The chain employs TRBV5-1 and TRBJ1-1, with no clear D. The CDR3 runs to 15 residues. Per the germline V gene, CDR1 is SGHRS and CDR2 is YFSETQ. V was shortened by 3 bases and J by 0 bases, with 12 bases between the two germline ends. The CDR3 spells CASSSLDPMNTEAFF. In DNA, the CDR3 is TGCGCCAGCAGCTCCCTAGACCCCATGAACACTGAAGCTTTCTTT.

This clonotype was picked up a small number of times. The chain links TRBV14 to TRBJ2-2; 10 nucleotides align to TRBD1. This CDR3 comprises 16 residues. V lost 3 bases to trimming and J lost 4 bases; unmatched junction nucleotides: 5. Germline lookup yields CDR1 SGHDN and CDR2 FVKESK. The CDR3: CASSHDRGLFTGELFF. The CDR3 DNA reads TGTGCCAGCAGCCACGACAGGGGGCTGTTCACCGGGGAGCTGTTTTTT.

This clonotype was found many times. The chain is built from TRBV7-6 and TRBJ2-5, with TRBD2 matching 11 bases. The trim removed 6 bases at V and 0 bases at J, leaving 9 bases unmatched. Germline CDR1 SGHVS, CDR2 FNYEAQ. The CDR3 runs 17 residues. This chain's CDR3 is CASSSPLAGGDQETQYF. In DNA, the CDR3 is TGTGCCAGCAGTTCCCCCTTAGCGGGAGGGGACCAAGAGACCCAGTACTTC.

The table lists this clonotype with many counts. The chain joins TRBV12-3 or TRBV12-4 to TRBJ2-5; tentatively, D is TRBD1 (6 bases). Trimming left V 3 bases short and J 3 bases short, with 11 bases between. This CDR3 comprises 14 residues. This CDR3 reads CASSFGQNEETQYF. In DNA form, the CDR3 reads TGTGCCAGCAGTTTCGGACAGAACGAAGAGACCCAGTACTTC.

In its sample, this clonotype was seen many times. This chain connects TRBV19 to TRBJ1-6; TRBD1 matches at 7 bases. CDR1 LNHDA and CDR2 SQIVND come from the germline V gene (reference sequence). This CDR3 has 14 amino acids. The junction had 5 bases not matched to a gene; V was cut back by 5 bases and J by 7 bases. The CDR3 sequence is CASSVQGRNSPLHF. CDR3 DNA sequence: TGTGCCAGTAGTGTACAGGGGAGGAATTCACCCCTCCACTTT.

This clonotype has ten or more counts. The chain carries TRBV20-1 and TRBJ2-3; D remains unclear. Germline CDR1 reads DFQATT; CDR2 reads SNEGSKA (reference sequence). This CDR3 has 15 residues. Trimming pared 3 bases from V and 2 bases from J, leaving 15 bases between. CDR3 DNA sequence: TGCAGTGCTAGCAGGACGACCTCCCCCACAGATACGCAGTATTTT. Translation gives CSASRTTSPTDTQYF.

Many counts were recorded for this clonotype. Here the CDR3 reads CASSRGDSGELFF. The CDR3 region has the DNA TGTGCCAGCTCCCGGGGGGACTCCGGGGAGCTGTTTTTT. V and J are TRBV11-2 and TRBJ2-2; 7 nucleotides match TRBD2. With V trimmed by 8 bases and J by 6 bases, 6 bases remained unmatched. The CDR3 extends over 13 amino acids. CDR1 is SGHAT, CDR2 FQNNGV, per germline.

This clonotype showed up many times. The chain uses TRBV28 and TRBJ2-5, with 12 positions matching TRBD2. The CDR3 covers 14 residues. CDR1 is MDHEN, CDR2 SYDVKM, per germline. V dropped 8 bases and J dropped 2; count of bases not matched to a gene: 3. In DNA form, the CDR3 reads TGTGCCAGCTCACTAGCGGGAGGACAAGAGACCCAGTACTTC. It codes for CASSLAGGQETQYF. The variable domain in full, with the rest retrieved from reference TRBV28 and TRBJ2-5, is DVKVTQSSRYLVKRTGEKVFLECVQDMDHENMFWYRQDPGLGLRLIYFSYDVKMKEKGDIPEGYSVSREKKERFSLILESASTNQTSMYLCASSLAGGQETQYFGPGTRLLVL.

This rearrangement joins TRBV9 to TRBJ2-1; no clear D gene. Germline-derived CDR1 and CDR2 are SGDLS and YYNGEE. This CDR3 has 15 residues. Between the trimmed V and J ends, which lost 0 bases and 0 bases, there was a span of 7 bases. The chain's CDR3 is CASSVGSISYNEQFF. The CDR3 DNA reads TGTGCCAGCAGCGTAGGCTCTATCTCCTACAATGAGCAGTTCTTC.

Many counts were recorded for this clonotype. J is TRBJ1-5 and V is TRBV20-1; D unclear. This CDR3 region has 13 residues. Germline-derived CDR1 and CDR2 are DFQATT and SNEGSKA (reference sequence). V lost 2 bases and J lost 1, with 6 bases in between. This CDR3 is CSARLGSNQPQHF. CDR3 bases: TGCAGTGCTAGACTGGGCAGCAATCAGCCCCAGCATTTT.

In regard to this clonotype: This could be a read error, since a much larger clone is one nucleotide away. Given the absence of the conserved phenylalanine or tryptophan at the CDR3 end, a read error is likely. The chain joins TRBV9 to TRBJ2-7; TRBD1 might be the D (6 bases). This CDR3 spans 15 amino acids. Trimming shortened V by 0 bases and J by 2 bases, and 12 bases separated the two germline ends. Germline V gene data show CDR1 as SGDLS and CDR2 as YYNGEE. The CDR3 is CASSVGQGFTYEQYL. CDR3 DNA: TGTGCCAGCAGCGTAGGTCAGGGGTTCACCTACGAGCAGTACCTC.

This clonotype was seen once. This may come from a read error, since a much larger clone is one base off. This rearrangement joins TRBV18 to TRBJ1-2, with TRBD1 matching 7 bases. The CDR3 extends over 16 amino acids. In germline, CDR1 is KGHSH, CDR2 LQKENI. The CDR3 reads CANSPPLWGTAYGYTF. The CDR3 DNA reads TGTGCCAACTCACCACCCTTGTGGGGGACAGCCTATGGCTACACCTTC.

The table lists this clonotype with many counts. The J gene is TRBJ1-2, the V gene TRBV27; 7 bases agree with TRBD1. Germline CDR1 and CDR2: MNHEY and SMNVEV (reference sequence). The CDR3 has 12 residues. V lost 10 bases to trimming and J lost 6 bases; unmatched junction nucleotides: 8. The CDR3 DNA follows: TGTGCCATCCGACAGGGTATCAATGGCTACACCTTC. Its translation is CAIRQGINGYTF.

This clonotype has more than one count but fewer than ten. V gene TRBV7-9 combines with J gene TRBJ1-2; TRBD1 aligns across 9 bases. The J segment lost 6 bases and the V segment lost 1 base, leaving 6 bases of the junction unmatched. Germline CDR1 is SEHNR and CDR2 is FQNEAQ (reference sequence). This CDR3 has 15 amino acids. CDR3 in amino acids: CASSLGWDRVDGYTF. The CDR3, as DNA: TGTGCCAGCAGCTTAGGTTGGGACAGGGTAGATGGCTACACCTTC.

In this sample, this clonotype turned up a few times. The chain carries TRBV5-4 and TRBJ1-6; D is possibly TRBD1 (6 bases). The V end was cut by 2 bases, the J end by 10 bases, with 19 bases between. Germline V gene data show CDR1 as SGHNT and CDR2 as YYREEE (reference sequence). This CDR3 has 16 residues. The CDR3 nucleotides are TGTGCCAGCAGCTTAAATCAAAACAGGGCAAGGTCACCCCTCCACTTT. Protein sequence: CASSLNQNRARSPLHF.

The genes are TRBV12-3 or TRBV12-4 and TRBJ1-1; TRBD1 agrees at 9 bases. Losses at the gene ends were 6 bases for V and 9 bases for J; bases not matched to a gene: 8. The CDR3 contains 13 residues. The CDR3 sequence is CASSLGQGVKAFF. Here the CDR3 DNA reads TGTGCCAGCAGCCTGGGACAGGGCGTAAAAGCTTTCTTT.

This clonotype was seen repeatedly, ten times or more. V is TRBV19 and J is TRBJ1-6; 7 nucleotides match TRBD1. The CDR3 is 18 amino acids. The J segment lost 0 bases and the V segment lost 5 bases, leaving 10 bases of the junction unmatched. Per germline, CDR1 LNHDA and CDR2 SQIVND (reference sequence). The CDR3 DNA sequence: TGTGCCAGTAGTGGACGGACAGGCCGAAGCTCCTATAATTCACCCCTCCACTTT. Translating it yields CASSGRTGRSSYNSPLHF.

This clonotype appeared many times. The rearrangement joins TRBV28 to TRBJ1-4, with 12 bases aligning to TRBD1. Trimming at V came to 6 bases and at J to 8 bases, leaving 4 bases not matched to a gene. The germline V gene encodes CDR1 MDHEN and CDR2 SYDVKM. The CDR3 totals 14 residues. CDR3 loop: CASSSGTGGEKLFF. CDR3 nucleotides: TGTGCCAGCAGCTCCGGGACAGGGGGCGAAAAACTGTTTTTT.

Turning to this clonotype: This clone may be a read error of a much larger clone one base away. The CDR3 bases are TGTGCCAGCAGTTTCGGGCCGGGGGGAGGCTACGAGCGGTACTTC. It yields the protein CASSFGPGGGYERYF. This rearrangement joins TRBV12-3 or TRBV12-4 to TRBJ2-7, with TRBD2 matching 7 bases. CDR3 size: 15 residues.

This clonotype was picked up many times. The chain combines TRBV12-5 with TRBJ1-5; the D is unclear. Trimming took off 1 base at V and 5 bases at J, with 9 bases between the two ends. CDR3 length: 14 amino acids. Germline V gene lookup returns CDR1 LGHNT and CDR2 FRNRAP. The CDR3 protein is CASGLGQQDQPQHF. The CDR3 DNA sequence: TGTGCTAGTGGTTTGGGGCAGCAGGATCAGCCCCAGCATTTT.

This clonotype was detected only a few times. The V gene is TRBV20-1, the J gene TRBJ2-1; no definite D call. V lost 0 bases to trimming and J lost 7 bases, with 10 bases between them. CDR1 and CDR2 (germline): DFQATT, SNEGSKA (reference sequence). There are 13 residues in the CDR3. The DNA of the CDR3 is TGCAGTGCTAGAGATTTTCTAGTTAATGAGCAGTTCTTC. Protein product: CSARDFLVNEQFF.

This clonotype was found many times. The chain recombines TRBV9 with TRBJ2-1; D may be TRBD2 (6 bases). Trimming pared 1 base from V and 7 bases from J, leaving 15 bases between. The CDR3 extends over 15 amino acids. Germline assignment: CDR1 SGDLS and CDR2 YYNGEE. The CDR3 DNA is TGTGCCAGCAGCGTAAGCGGTCTCGGAGGGAATGAGCAGTTCTTC. Translation gives CASSVSGLGGNEQFF.

This clonotype has a handful of counts. The V gene is TRBV6-2 or TRBV6-3, the J gene TRBJ1-5; the D is unclear. The germline gives CDR1 MNHEY, CDR2 SVGEGT. The CDR3 runs 12 residues. Trimming pared 10 bases from V and 1 base from J, leaving 8 bases between. CDR3 sequence (DNA): TGTGCCACCCAGGCCAGCAATCAGCCCCAGCATTTT. Translating gives CATQASNQPQHF.

The sample holds many counts of this clonotype. The genes are TRBV28 and TRBJ2-3, with a tentative D call TRBD1 (5 bases). CDR3 length: 16 amino acids. Deletions cut 5 bases from V and 2 bases from J, with 17 bases between. The germline V gene has CDR1 MDHEN and CDR2 SYDVKM. Here the CDR3 DNA reads TGTGCCAGCAGTCAGGGCAGGGTCCCGGCCACAGATACGCAGTATTTT. This translates into CASSQGRVPATDTQYF.

This clonotype was found many times. The V and J genes are TRBV5-6 and TRBJ2-3, with D unresolved. Germline CDR1 and CDR2: SGHDT and YYEEEE. The length of the CDR3 is 12 residues. Trimming removed 0 bases from V and 5 bases from J, with 4 bases in between. The CDR3 coding sequence is TGTGCCAGCAGCTTGGCCTTAGATACGCAGTATTTT. As protein: CASSLALDTQYF. The full variable domain, completed using reference TRBV5-6 and TRBJ2-3, is DAGVTQSPTHLIKTRGQQVTLRCSPKSGHDTVSWYQQALGQGPQFIFQYYEEEERQRGNFPDRFSGHQFPNYSSELNVNALLLGDSALYLCASSLALDTQYFGPGTRLTVL.

The chain combines TRBV5-1 with TRBJ2-7, with unresolved D. This CDR3 comprises 14 residues. Germline V gene lookup returns CDR1 SGHRS and CDR2 YFSETQ. Trimming took 3 bases from V and 3 from J, leaving 13 bases between them. CDR3: CASSSWLEGYEQYF. Written as DNA, the CDR3 is TGCGCCAGCAGCTCTTGGCTAGAAGGCTACGAGCAGTACTTC.

This rearrangement joins TRBV6-2 or TRBV6-3 to TRBJ2-7, with unresolved D. The CDR3 runs 14 residues. CDR1 is MNHEY and CDR2 is SVGEGT in the germline V gene. V shed 5 bases and J shed 6 bases, with 17 bases lying between them. CDR3 loop: CASSESLPNFEQYF. The DNA for the CDR3 is TGTGCCAGCAGTGAGTCTCTACCTAACTTCGAGCAGTACTTC.

This clonotype has at least ten counts. The J gene is TRBJ2-5, the V gene TRBV11-1; no definite D call. Germline V gene sequence: CDR1 SGHAT, CDR2 FQDESV (reference sequence). This CDR3 has 17 residues. Trimming removed 2 bases from V and 3 bases from J, with 19 bases in between. The CDR3 here is CASSLSPGPTTEETQYF. The CDR3 DNA sequence: TGTGCCAGCAGCTTATCCCCCGGGCCTACAACCGAAGAGACCCAGTACTTC.

The chain links TRBV30 to TRBJ2-2, with TRBD1 matching 8 bases. Germline CDR1 is GTSNPN and CDR2 is SVGIG (reference sequence). The CDR3 totals 15 residues. V was clipped by 4 bases and J by 0 bases; unmatched bases: 4. CDR3 sequence (DNA): TGTGCCTGGACCGCGGGACAGGCGAACACCGGGGAGCTGTTTTTT. This sequence encodes CAWTAGQANTGELFF.

This clonotype was observed many times. The gene calls are TRBV12-3 or TRBV12-4 and TRBJ1-2; D not resolved. The ends were cut back, 6 bases at V and 4 bases at J, with 6 bases in the middle. The CDR3 totals 11 residues. The CDR3 reads CASRSAYGYTF. The CDR3 DNA reads as TGTGCCAGCAGAAGCGCCTATGGCTACACCTTC.

This clonotype was detected ten times or more. V is TRBV7-2 and J is TRBJ1-2; D remains ambiguous. The V end lost 0 bases, the J end lost 4 bases, and 21 bases lay between the germline ends. This CDR3 is 18 amino acids long. From germline, CDR1 is SGHTA and CDR2 FQGNSA. This chain's CDR3 is CASSLAPQAPTFPYGYTF. The CDR3 bases are TGTGCCAGCAGCTTAGCCCCTCAAGCGCCCACCTTTCCCTATGGCTACACCTTC.

V gene TRBV18 combines with J gene TRBJ2-1; D remains ambiguous. With 3 bases removed from V and 5 bases from J, the gap between germline ends came to 11 bases. This CDR3 contains 14 residues. Germline assignment: CDR1 KGHSH and CDR2 LQKENI. CDR3 amino acids: CASSPLLDHNEQFF. In DNA, the CDR3 is TGTGCCAGCTCACCCCTCCTGGACCACAATGAGCAGTTCTTC.